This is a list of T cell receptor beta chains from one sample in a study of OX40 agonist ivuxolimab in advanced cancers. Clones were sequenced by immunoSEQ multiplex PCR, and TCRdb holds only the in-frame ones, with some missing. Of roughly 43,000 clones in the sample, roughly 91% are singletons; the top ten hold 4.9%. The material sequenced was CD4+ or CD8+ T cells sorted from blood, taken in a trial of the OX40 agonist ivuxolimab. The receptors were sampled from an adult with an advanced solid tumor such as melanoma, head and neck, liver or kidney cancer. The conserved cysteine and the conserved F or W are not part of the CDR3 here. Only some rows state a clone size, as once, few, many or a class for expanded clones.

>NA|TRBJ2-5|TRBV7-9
ASSPQVQETQY
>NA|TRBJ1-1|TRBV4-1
ASSQGNTANTEAF
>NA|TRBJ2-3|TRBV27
ASRVSDTQY
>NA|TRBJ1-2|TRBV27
ASRGGYYGYT
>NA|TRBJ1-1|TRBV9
ASSVRGTGGADTEAF
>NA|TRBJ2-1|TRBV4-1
ASSYVGPNNEQF
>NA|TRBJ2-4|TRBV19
ASSIIQVNEAKNIQY
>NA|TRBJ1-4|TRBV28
ASSLATGAPEKLF
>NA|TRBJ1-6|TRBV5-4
ASSENDSPLH
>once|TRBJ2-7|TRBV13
ASSLGLRGQGAYEQY
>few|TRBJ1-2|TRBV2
ASHYKAGVNYGYT
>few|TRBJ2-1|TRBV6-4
ASTPGSGPNNEQF
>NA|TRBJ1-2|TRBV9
ASSTPEGQVPVNYGYT
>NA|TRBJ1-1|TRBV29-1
SVESTGGRGTEAF
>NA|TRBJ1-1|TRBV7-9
ASSPQGEAF
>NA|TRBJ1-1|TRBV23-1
ASSHRGLITTEAF
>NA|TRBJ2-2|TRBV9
ASSQPDRDTGELF
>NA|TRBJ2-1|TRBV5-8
ASSLSGQGNEQF
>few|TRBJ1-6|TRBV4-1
ASSQVWRTGIH
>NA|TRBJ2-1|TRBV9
ASSGQDYLDGLGDEQF
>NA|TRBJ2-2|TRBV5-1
ASSFLKGIGTGELF